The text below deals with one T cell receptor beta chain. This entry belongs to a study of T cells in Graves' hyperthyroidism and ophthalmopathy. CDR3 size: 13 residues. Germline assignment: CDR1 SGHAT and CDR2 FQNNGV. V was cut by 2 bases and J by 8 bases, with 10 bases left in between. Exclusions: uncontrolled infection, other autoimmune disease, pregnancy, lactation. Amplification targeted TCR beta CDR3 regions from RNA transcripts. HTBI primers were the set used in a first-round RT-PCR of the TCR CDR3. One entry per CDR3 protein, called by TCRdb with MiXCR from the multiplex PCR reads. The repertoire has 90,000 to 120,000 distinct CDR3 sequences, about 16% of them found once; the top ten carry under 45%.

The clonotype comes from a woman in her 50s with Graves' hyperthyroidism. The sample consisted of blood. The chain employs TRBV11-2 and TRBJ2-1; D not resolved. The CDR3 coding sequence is TGTGCCAGCAGCTTAAACTTAAGCGATGAGCAGTTCTTC. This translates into CASSLNLSDEQFF.